What follows are 18 T cell receptor beta chains derived from one specimen sequenced in a study of T cell clonotyping in hematopoietic cell transplantation (dated by TCRdb to 2020 to 2022). Library generation was performed with the immunoSEQ multiplex PCR assay. What TCRdb holds here is the immuneACCESS table cut down to in-frame rearrangements. Part of the clones is not present; checked against another copy, under half of the missing clones reflect an unresolved V gene, and the others are unexplained. The sample yields over 10,000 clones; about 86% were counted once. The top ten hold around 5.5% of the sample. This specimen's time point label, per the study, means: 100 days after allo-HCT. The sample here was PBMCs, taken 100 days after allogeneic stem cell transplant. These receptors were obtained from a female patient aged 40 to 50 who had an allogeneic stem cell transplant from a related donor, so T cells may come from the graft donor. Some clones in this sample may be carry-over from other donors' samples.

This clone has a handful of counts. The rearrangement joins TRBV5-6 to TRBJ1-2; D perhaps matches TRBD1 (5 bases). Germline values: CDR1 SGHDT, CDR2 YYEEEE. The CDR3 runs 12 residues. V gave up 5 bases and J gave up 1 base, with 6 bases separating them. CDR3 loop: CASSQGNYGYTF. The DNA for the CDR3 is TGTGCCAGCAGTCAGGGTAACTATGGCTACACCTTC.

The V gene is TRBV7-9, the J gene TRBJ1-2; 10 nucleotides line up with TRBD1. The length of the CDR3 is 12 residues. The trim removed 5 bases at V and 11 bases at J, leaving 5 bases unmatched. Germline V lookup: CDR1 SEHNR, CDR2 FQNEAQ (reference sequence). The CDR3 DNA follows: TGTGCCAGCAGCCCTCCGGGACAGGGGTACACCTTC. It yields the protein CASSPPGQGYTF.

This sequence joins TRBV30 and TRBJ2-7; possibly TRBD1 for D (6 bases). The CDR3 is 14 amino acids. CDR1 is GTSNPN, CDR2 SVGIG, per germline (reference sequence). V was pared by 1 base and J by 10 bases, with 20 bases between. The CDR3 bases are TGTGCCTGGAGTGGGGTCAGGGGCGCAACGCCACAGTACTTC. Translation gives CAWSGVRGATPQYF.

This chain joins TRBV7-6 and TRBJ1-1; no definite D call. The CDR3 runs to 14 residues. Germline lookup yields CDR1 SGHVS and CDR2 FNYEAQ. Trimming cost V 1 base and J 6 bases, with 12 bases left between them. In DNA form, the CDR3 reads TGTGCCAGCAGCTTAGGCACGAATGCGGCTGAAGCTTTCTTT. It yields the protein CASSLGTNAAEAFF.

The genes are TRBV7-9 and TRBJ2-1; D possibly corresponds to TRBD2 (6 bases). Trimming removed 4 bases from V and 6 bases from J, with 19 bases in between. The CDR3 sequence is 16 residues long. CDR1 and CDR2 (germline): SEHNR, FQNEAQ (reference sequence). The CDR3 spells CASSWHPSEQRNEQFF. The CDR3 DNA reads as TGTGCCAGCAGCTGGCACCCTAGCGAACAACGCAATGAGCAGTTCTTC.

The chain joins TRBV29-1 to TRBJ2-2, with 7 bases matching TRBD1. V shed 4 bases, J shed 4 bases, and the junction held 3 bases outside the gene matches. CDR1 and CDR2 (germline): SQVTM, ANQGSEA. This CDR3 is built from 13 residues. Written as DNA, the CDR3 is TGCAGCGTTGGGCAGGGGGTCACCGGGGAGCTGTTTTTT. Residues: CSVGQGVTGELFF.

This chain joins TRBV27 and TRBJ1-4; D call uncertain. CDR1 is MNHEY and CDR2 is SMNVEV in the germline V gene (reference sequence). The CDR3 runs 13 residues. V lost 2 bases and J 5 bases, leaving 6 bases between the germline ends. DNA for the CDR3: TGTGCCAGCAGTTTAAGGAGAAATGAAAAACTGTTTTTT. Encoded protein: CASSLRRNEKLFF.

The V gene is TRBV7-2, the J gene TRBJ2-7, with D possibly matching TRBD1 (6 bases). There are 13 residues in the CDR3. Trimming removed 7 bases at V and 6 bases at J, with 16 bases between. Germline lookup yields CDR1 SGHTA and CDR2 FQGNSA. This CDR3 reads CASTPNRVREQYF. CDR3 coding DNA: TGTGCCAGCACCCCTAACAGGGTTCGCGAGCAGTACTTC.

This chain joins TRBV27 and TRBJ1-1; weak D call: TRBD1 (5 bases). V was cut by 5 bases and J by 1 base, with 11 bases left in between. Per germline, CDR1 MNHEY and CDR2 SMNVEV (reference sequence). The length of the CDR3 is 14 residues. CDR3: CASSSAGSNTEAFF. CDR3 coding DNA: TGTGCCAGCAGTAGTGCAGGGTCGAACACTGAAGCTTTCTTT.

The genes are TRBV4-3 and TRBJ1-2, with D hard to call. The V end was cut by 0 bases, the J end by 4 bases, with 6 bases between. From germline, CDR1 is LGHNA and CDR2 YSLEER. CDR3 length: 13 residues. The CDR3 DNA reads TGCGCCAGCAGCCAAGATGGGAGCTATGGCTACACCTTC. It specifies CASSQDGSYGYTF.

CDR3 in amino acids: CASSRTGPNQPQHF. In DNA, the CDR3 is TGTGCCAGCAGTAGGACAGGGCCTAATCAGCCCCAGCATTTT. V and J are TRBV6-5 and TRBJ1-5; 8 bases agree with TRBD1. After removal of 5 bases from V and 4 bases from J, the junction contained 4 bases not matched to a gene. The CDR3 is 14 residues long. The germline CDR1 and CDR2 sequences are MNHEY and SVGAGI.

The rearrangement links TRBV20-1 to TRBJ2-1; tentatively, D is TRBD2 (6 bases). Germline CDR1 and CDR2: DFQATT and SNEGSKA (reference sequence). The CDR3 sequence is 11 residues long. Trimming removed 7 bases from V and 7 bases from J, with 11 bases in between. CDR3 region: CSVRRENEQFF. Written as DNA, the CDR3 is TGCAGTGTTAGGAGGGAGAATGAGCAGTTCTTC.

V usage is TRBV7-8 and J usage is TRBJ2-7; D remains ambiguous. The V and J ends lost 7 bases and 9 bases respectively, with 16 bases between them. CDR1 SGHVS and CDR2 FQNEAQ come from the germline V gene. CDR3 length: 12 amino acids. The CDR3 nucleotides read TGTGCCAGCACTGGCCCGCGCCTACCGCAGTACTTC. It is translated as CASTGPRLPQYF.

The chain joins TRBV7-9 to TRBJ2-7; 9 nucleotides agree with TRBD2. The CDR3 consists of 16 residues. V dropped 1 base and J dropped 6; count of bases not matched to a gene: 10. Germline CDR1 reads SEHNR; CDR2 reads FQNEAQ (reference sequence). The CDR3 bases are TGTGCCAGCAGCTTAGGGCCTAGCGGGATGCTTGGCGAGCAGTACTTC. Translated: CASSLGPSGMLGEQYF.

V usage is TRBV27 and J usage is TRBJ2-7; 7 positions agree with TRBD1. The V and J ends lost 7 bases and 0 bases, in that order; junction bases with no gene match: 9. The CDR3 runs to 15 residues. Germline CDR1 is MNHEY and CDR2 is SMNVEV (reference sequence). CDR3 sequence: CASNPTGQSSYEQYF. The DNA of the CDR3 is TGTGCCAGCAACCCTACGGGACAGAGCTCCTACGAGCAGTACTTC.

V gene TRBV4-1 combines with J gene TRBJ1-4; D uncertain. The V end was cut by 3 bases, the J end by 2 bases, with 7 bases between. The CDR3 runs 14 residues. The germline V gene encodes CDR1 MGHRA and CDR2 YSYEKL. CDR3 in DNA: TGCGCCAGCAGCCAGGATTTCACTAATGAAAAACTGTTTTTT. The encoded protein is CASSQDFTNEKLFF.

The V and J genes are TRBV6-4 and TRBJ2-6; D not certain. CDR1 is MRHNA, CDR2 SNTAGT, per germline. The CDR3 spans 15 residues. The V and J ends lost 0 bases and 0 bases respectively, with 3 bases between them. The CDR3 reads CASSDSSSGANVLTF. CDR3 coding DNA: TGTGCCAGCAGTGACTCCAGCTCTGGGGCCAACGTCCTGACTTTC.

The chain has TRBV11-2 and TRBJ1-1; D might be TRBD1 (6 bases). Germline values: CDR1 SGHAT, CDR2 FQNNGV. Trimming left V 0 bases short and J 4 bases short, with 12 bases between. The CDR3 is made up of 15 amino acids. CDR3 DNA sequence: TGTGCCAGCAGCTTAGACGGGGGCGGGGGCACTGAAGCTTTCTTT. Translation gives CASSLDGGGGTEAFF.